The sequence of this TCR beta chain was determined in a study of cytomegalovirus exposure and HLA in healthy donors (dated by TCRdb to the late 2010s). Context from the whole study: According to an earlier analysis of 587 of the donors, 150 million to 200 million T cells yielded 100 million or so unique TCR beta sequences and about 300 Gb of sequence data. All discovery cohort repertoires had been generated on a single sequencing platform. The study aimed to test whether cataloging public T cell receptors could reveal signatures of past pathogen exposure. On average, approximately 250,000 unique TCR beta nucleotide sequences were sequenced per donor among fewer than 500 genotyped donors of the cohort, with about 19% of those sequences being non-productive. To study patterns of TCR occurrence, a later analysis re-analyzed previously published TCR beta repertoires from 666 donors and added high-resolution HLA genotyping. In a later genetic analysis, genome-wide SNP genotypes for about 60% of the 666 donors were used, and that subset was treated as a discovery cohort. Typing coverage varied by locus: roughly 629-640 donors for A, B, C, DRB1 and DQB1; 522 for DQA1; over 600 for DPA1; 400 to 480 for DPB1. Donor age, sex, ethnicity and CMV serostatus were collected together with the repertoire data. Along with the approximately 650-subject first cohort, a separate validation cohort of over a hundred different subjects was used. The study used immunosequencing to profile the T cell repertoires of under 700 subjects and linked those repertoires to cytomegalovirus serostatus. To predict cytomegalovirus infection status, the study brought together high-throughput TCR immunosequencing, statistical association of individual TCRs with disease status, and machine learning. About five DR-DQ haplotypes were treated as single units for association and clustering because of strong linkage in the cohort. Class I and class II HLA loci were covered by the typing at four-digit resolution. An early release covering 550 to 650 HLA-typed donors comprised around 300 gigabases of sequencing data and roughly 85 million unique TCR sequences. The genetic ancestry cluster associated with self-reported Caucasian donors included 81% of the 350 to 500 genotyped donors. In the later analysis, no new phenotypic data were used to find candidate immune exposures; instead, reliance was placed on TCR beta sequences and their occurrence across donors. In an earlier analysis of 587 of the donors, high-throughput TCR beta sequencing was used to judge whether each TCR beta V gene segment behaved as functional or pseudogenic.

Comments on this clone: No cognate antigen has been identified for it. Per-base quality was not reported, and no clone a single base away is much larger than it.

The cohort comprised fewer than 750 healthy bone marrow donors. All cohort members were sampled while nominally healthy, although unrecorded immune exposures were likely present. The donor was CMV seropositive and belonged to the group of 250 to 300 seropositive cohort members. Every donor gave a peripheral blood sample, and the peripheral blood mononuclear cells from that sample were used for TCR beta sequencing. Genomic DNA was extracted from the blood cell samples with the Qiagen DNeasy Blood Extraction Kit. Library preparation was by the immunoSEQ multiplex PCR assay. A mixture of 60 forward primers for TCR Vbeta segments and 13 reverse primers for TCR Jbeta segments was used in the multiplex PCR. The CDR3 region of rearranged TCR beta genes was amplified from genomic DNA by a multiplex PCR assay. The Illumina HiSeq System was used to sequence the amplified TCR beta libraries as 87-base-pair reads. Per the original workflow: In a later analysis, tens of millions of unique TCR beta chains were counted across the roughly 670 repertoires, and roughly 11 million of these chains were shared by at least two donors. To remove PCR and sequencing errors, raw reads were error-corrected and collapsed into unique sequences using a nearest-neighbor algorithm that merged closely related sequences. V, D and J gene segments were assigned by aligning CDR3 sequences to IMGT reference sequences. For a sequence to be retained, a match of at least six nucleotides was required to both a V gene segment and a J gene segment. Rearrangements were classified as productive when the CDR3 lacked stop codons and remained in frame with V and J, and all other rearrangements were classified as non-productive. CDR3 was defined according to IMGT convention as the region running from the second conserved V-encoded cysteine to the conserved J-encoded phenylalanine. In an earlier analysis of around 640 of the donors, sequences lacking an unambiguous match to a single V gene segment were excluded. In an earlier analysis of a few hundred of the donors, V segments were called functional above 56.7% productive rearrangements and were called segregating when the between-donor standard deviation exceeded 5%. A statistical classification framework was built to diagnose cytomegalovirus status from the catalog of TCR beta chain sequences. In a later analysis, V and J genes were assigned by comparing TCR nucleotide sequences against IMGT/GENE-DB human TR gene sequences. The TCRdist pipeline was used in a later analysis to assign CDR3 sequences and most-parsimonious VDJ recombination scenarios. In a later analysis, each TCR beta chain was defined by its CDR3 amino acid sequence together with its V-gene family, and reads lacking a unique V-gene family were excluded. As a way to deal with suspected cross-contamination and a sequencing artifact, a later analysis dropped 450 to 600 nucleotide sequences that were highly shared and had low generation probability. In a later analysis, a clonal expansion index was calculated for each public chain from normalized within-repertoire ranks of inferred template counts. In a later analysis, generation probabilities were computed with a VDJ recombination model fitted to out-of-frame rearrangements, and the resulting probabilities were checked against IGoR. In a later analysis, hypergeometric tests were used to score TCR-TCR, TCR-HLA and TCR-CMV co-occurrence, with a repertoire-size bias correction applied to TCR pairs. In a later analysis, false discovery rates were estimated by permuting HLA or CMV assignments 20 times. A later analysis grouped co-occurring TCRs with DBSCAN, adding TCRdist sequence similarity when clustering within HLA-allele-positive subsets. For co-occurrence clustering, repertoires with fewer than 30,000 or more than 120,000 public chains were excluded, along with 4 to 6 repertoires with anomalous nucleotide sharing. As stored in TCRdb, this immuneACCESS dataset retains in-frame rearrangements with V and J assigned. A fraction of the clones does not appear; measured against another copy, unresolved V genes explain less than half of the discrepancy, and the remainder lacks a known reason. V and J calls and clone size come straight from that table; D and trimming were deduced from the DNA. The sample profile shows about 120,000 clones; about 8.6% of them were found once. 5% to 6.5% of the sample comes from the top ten.

Results and caveats for the whole study, not just this receptor: It was suggested by the authors that the approach could potentially be generalized to other disease states and immunological phenotypes. According to a later analysis, TCR association rates differed among HLA loci, with DRB1 alleles showing the most associated TCRs and HLA-C alleles showing the fewest. In vitro tests confirmed that a few of the cytomegalovirus-associated TCR beta chains recognize cytomegalovirus antigens. Compared with the approximately 600-donor mean, donors in an Asian-associated ancestry cluster had fewer N-insertions in productive TCRs, according to a later genetic analysis. The study gave a list of 150 to 200 TCR beta chains associated with cytomegalovirus. A further reported finding was that TCR beta sequences accurately predicted the HLA-A and HLA-B alleles for most subjects in the first cohort. Compared with equally common non-associated chains, HLA-associated TCR beta chains in a later analysis were more clonally expanded and had lower generation probabilities. An earlier analysis of approximately 590 of the donors showed that most TCR beta V segments appeared in productive rearrangements either about 87% or about 30% of the time, which broadly matched IMGT annotations. When HLA alleles, especially DR and DQ, strongly co-occurred, attributing TCR associations to individual alleles was difficult. Linkage disequilibrium might explain the correlated functional status among segregating V segments, but an unknown experimental factor could not be ruled out. Roughly uniform sequencing depth across donors was assumed in presence/absence analyses, although this assumption may not hold. Most CMV-associated TCR beta chains appeared to be HLA-restricted in a later analysis, and the HLA associations seemed to be driven largely by CMV exposure. HLA typing was unavailable for some donors at each locus, so association tests used only the typed subset. Specific HLA alleles were associated with 16,951 TCR beta sequences at a false discovery rate of 0.05 in a later analysis. A cluster of highly shared sequence variants was judged likely to be a technical artifact of the sequencing pipeline. An association between a missense DCLRE1C variant and V-gene and J-gene trimming of TCR beta chains was found in a later genetic analysis and replicated in an independent cohort. For the cohort, immune exposure information was limited to CMV serostatus. Because counts were too low, some 16 rarely observed V segments, including chromosome 9 orphons, were excluded from the earlier analysis of 587 of the donors. In this cohort, only TCR beta chains were sequenced, and detectable features were limited by the absence of alpha or paired-chain data. Most TCR sequences were observed very rarely across donors, whereas some public TCRs were present in many individuals. In a later analysis, several top co-occurrence clusters were reported to appear linked to parvovirus B19, influenza, CMV and Epstein-Barr virus. The classifier was reported to diagnose cytomegalovirus status with high specificity and sensitivity in both the original and validation cohorts.

Sequenced sample: PBMCs. The sequence derives from a woman aged 35 to 49 in good health and CMV-seropositive.

The CDR3 reads CASSPLAGVYNEQFF. The nucleotide sequence reads TGTGCCAGCAGTCCCCTAGCGGGGGTCTACAATGAGCAGTTCTTC. The V and J segments used are TRBV2 and TRBJ2-1; TRBD2 lines up with 10 middle nucleotides. Germline trimming: 5 bases from V, 3 bases from J; junction bases outside gene matches: 4. CDR1 and CDR2, looked up from the germline V gene, are SNHLY and FYNNEI. The CDR3 sequence holds 15 residues, the cysteine and phenylalanine included. Only CDR3 DNA is held: 45 bases, read in frame from base 1.